These 26 T cell receptor beta chains were all obtained from the same sample, sequenced in a study of neurological immune-mediated disorders. TCRdb analysed the 5' RACE reads with MiXCR anew, one entry per CDR3 protein. Of 30,000 to 45,000 distinct CDR3 sequences in the sample, 11% are singletons; the top ten hold just under 4%. Sequenced material: CD4+ T cells from blood. These TCRs come from a woman between 25 and 40 years old with HTLV-1-associated myelopathy (HAM/TSP).

This clonotype was seen many times. The rearrangement uses TRBV5-1 and TRBJ2-3, with D tentatively TRBD1 or TRBD2 (5 bases each). V shed 4 bases and J shed 8 bases, with 23 bases lying between them. This CDR3 is 16 amino acids long. Germline loops: CDR1 SGHRS, CDR2 YFSETQ. The CDR3 reads CASSDRPGTALSTQYF. DNA for the CDR3: TGCGCCAGCAGCGACCGTCCCGGGACCGCGCTTAGTACGCAGTATTTT.

This clonotype has just a few counts. No DNA is shown, since the ends of the CDR3 on it are uncertain; the CDR3 is the one TCRdb lists. The chain couples TRBV7-9 to TRBJ2-1; TRBD2, the D gene given by the table, was not confirmed from the DNA. From germline, CDR1 is SEHNR and CDR2 FQNEAQ (reference sequence). The CDR3 length is 19 residues, termini included. CDR3 sequence reads: CASSFYICSARPSYNEQFF.

This clonotype has ten or more counts. The chain uses TRBV6-1 and TRBJ1-2; D perhaps matches TRBD1 (5 bases). Germline V gives CDR1 MNHNS, CDR2 SASEGT. The germline V and J ends were trimmed by 3 bases and 4 bases, with 9 bases remaining between them. This CDR3 is 13 amino acids long. CDR3 sequence reads: CASSESGSYGYTF. CDR3 sequence (DNA): TGTGCCAGCAGTGAGTCAGGGAGCTATGGCTACACCTTC.

As concerns this clonotype: This could be a read error, since a much larger clone is one nucleotide away. V gene TRBV30 combines with J gene TRBJ2-7; unclear D gene. The germline gives CDR1 GTSNPN, CDR2 SVGIG (reference sequence). This CDR3 contains 13 residues. CDR3 sequence: CAWSGRLPYEKYF. The CDR3 DNA is TGTGCCTGGAGTGGCAGGCTACCCTACGAGAAGTACTTC.

This clonotype is categorized as medium-sized. V gene TRBV6-1 combines with J gene TRBJ1-1; D is unclear. Germline CDR1 is MNHNS and CDR2 is SASEGT. Trimming left V 2 bases short and J 9 bases short, with 13 bases between. This CDR3 region has 13 residues. The chain's CDR3 is CASSEFLAQKAFF. The CDR3 DNA reads TGTGCCAGCAGTGAATTCTTGGCTCAGAAAGCTTTCTTT.

This clonotype was recorded at least ten times. The chain uses TRBV5-1 and TRBJ2-2, with D possibly matching TRBD1 (5 bases). Trimming pared 1 base from V and 6 bases from J, leaving 13 bases between. The CDR3 contains 15 residues. Germline V gives CDR1 SGHRS, CDR2 YFSETQ. The CDR3 sequence: CASSLTTGAPGELFF. CDR3 sequence (DNA): TGCGCCAGCAGCTTGACTACTGGGGCGCCCGGGGAGCTGTTTTTT. Complete variable domain (other parts from reference TRBV5-1 and TRBJ2-2): KAGVTQTPRYLIKTRGQQVTLSCSPISGHRSVSWYQQTPGQGLQFLFEYFSETQRNKGNFPGRFSGRQFSNSRSEMNVSTLELGDSALYLCASSLTTGAPGELFFGEGSRLTVL.

As to this clonotype: This clone may be a read error of a much larger clone one base away. The chain links TRBV4-2 to TRBJ2-5; D perhaps matches TRBD1 (5 bases). The CDR3 contains 16 residues. Germline V CDR1 and CDR2: LGHNA, YNFKEQ. For the CDR3, the DNA is TGTGCCAGCAGCCAAGATTATGGAAGGGGCCAAGAGAACCAGTACTTC. Its translation: CASSQDYGRGQENQYF.

At least ten counts were recorded for this clonotype. This chain joins TRBV5-1 and TRBJ1-2, with a tentative D call TRBD1 (5 bases). CDR3 length: 14 residues. Trimming took 4 bases from V and 4 from J, leaving 14 bases between them. CDR1 is SGHRS and CDR2 is YFSETQ in the germline V gene. DNA for the CDR3: TGCGCCAGCAGCCTGGCGGAGGGGCTCTATGGCTACACCTTC. This translates into CASSLAEGLYGYTF.

This clonotype was recorded many times. This chain connects TRBV5-1 to TRBJ2-1, with no clear D. The CDR3 contains 11 residues. Germline V lookup: CDR1 SGHRS, CDR2 YFSETQ. V shed 0 bases and J shed 5 bases, with 0 bases lying between them. The CDR3 nucleotides read TGCGCCAGCAGCTTGGACAATGAGCAGTTCTTC. Residues: CASSLDNEQFF.

By share of the sample, this clonotype is medium-sized. This chain joins TRBV20-1 and TRBJ2-7; no firm D call. From germline, CDR1 is DFQATT and CDR2 SNEGSKA (reference sequence). The CDR3 extends over 11 amino acids. V lost 6 bases and J 0 bases, leaving 6 bases between the germline ends. CDR3 in DNA: TGCAGTGCCAAAATCTCCTACGAGCAGTACTTC. It specifies CSAKISYEQYF.

Many counts were recorded for this clonotype. V is TRBV18 and J is TRBJ2-7; D remains ambiguous. The CDR3 is made up of 13 amino acids. V gave up 4 bases and J gave up 4 bases, with 11 bases separating them. The germline CDR1 and CDR2 sequences are KGHSH and LQKENI. The CDR3 DNA sequence: TGTGCCAGCTCACGGAACAGTGAATACGAGCAGTACTTC. Its protein is CASSRNSEYEQYF.

This clonotype was seen only a few times. The J gene is TRBJ1-1, the V gene TRBV6-4; D gene uncertain. The CDR3 consists of 18 residues. Germline V gives CDR1 MRHNA, CDR2 SNTAGT. Trimming took off 0 bases at V and 1 base at J, with 18 bases between the two ends. DNA of the CDR3: TGTGCCAGCAGTGACTCGGAGGTAGCGGAACGGAAGAACACTGAAGCTTTCTTT. Translated: CASSDSEVAERKNTEAFF.

In this sample, this clonotype turned up many times. The J gene is TRBJ1-1, the V gene TRBV12-3 or TRBV12-4, with D perhaps TRBD1 (5 bases). The CDR3 loop spans 15 amino acids. Trimming took off 3 bases at V and 1 base at J, with 12 bases between the two ends. CDR3 sequence: CASSFGSGWNTEAFF. For the CDR3, the DNA is TGTGCCAGCAGTTTCGGGTCAGGGTGGAACACTGAAGCTTTCTTT.

This clonotype was detected ten times or more. The chain combines TRBV20-1 with TRBJ1-4, with a tentative D call TRBD1 (5 bases). The CDR3 sequence is 18 residues long. Germline lookup yields CDR1 DFQATT and CDR2 SNEGSKA (reference sequence). Trimming took 3 bases from V and 0 from J, leaving 20 bases between them. Here the CDR3 reads CSASWSLNLGATNEKLFF. CDR3 nucleotide sequence: TGCAGTGCTAGCTGGAGCCTTAATTTGGGGGCAACTAATGAAAAACTGTTTTTT.

The gene calls are TRBV20-1 and TRBJ1-2; D unclear. The CDR3 has 14 amino acids. V shed 0 bases and J shed 4 bases, with 12 bases lying between them. Germline V lookup: CDR1 DFQATT, CDR2 SNEGSKA (reference sequence). CDR3 in DNA: TGCAGTGCTAGAGATATCACTTTATCCTATGGCTACACCTTC. Protein: CSARDITLSYGYTF.

In this sample, this clonotype turned up many times. The J gene is TRBJ2-7, the V gene TRBV5-1, with 11 positions matching TRBD1. The CDR3 is 15 amino acids. J gave up 4 bases and V 4 bases, and 7 bases lay outside the gene matches. Looked up from germline, CDR1 is SGHRS and CDR2 is YFSETQ. The CDR3 sequence is CASSLGTGGMYEQYF. CDR3 sequence (DNA): TGCGCCAGCAGCCTGGGGACAGGGGGAATGTACGAGCAGTACTTC. The full variable domain, with the rest looked up from reference TRBV5-1 and TRBJ2-7, is KAGVTQTPRYLIKTRGQQVTLSCSPISGHRSVSWYQQTPGQGLQFLFEYFSETQRNKGNFPGRFSGRQFSNSRSEMNVSTLELGDSALYLCASSLGTGGMYEQYFGPGTRLTVT.

This clonotype was seen repeatedly, ten times or more. The chain links TRBV5-1 to TRBJ1-1; D gene uncertain. V shed 3 bases and J shed 0 bases, with 6 bases lying between them. The CDR3 has 13 amino acids. Germline CDR1 is SGHRS and CDR2 is YFSETQ. The CDR3 loop reads CASSSGMNTEAFF. The CDR3 DNA sequence: TGCGCCAGCAGCTCTGGGATGAACACTGAAGCTTTCTTT.

The chain is built from TRBV28 and TRBJ2-7; no clear D gene. This CDR3 spans 14 amino acids. V was shortened by 2 bases and J by 3 bases, with 11 bases between the two germline ends. Germline values: CDR1 MDHEN, CDR2 SYDVKM. In DNA, the CDR3 is TGTGCCAGCAGTTTAACATGGAGCGACTACGAGCAGTACGTC. This gives the protein CASSLTWSDYEQYV.

This clonotype was seen ten or more times. Written as DNA, the CDR3 is TGTGCCAGCAGGCAAACCGGGGAGCTGTTTTTT. It translates to CASRQTGELFF. J is TRBJ2-2 and V is TRBV3-1; D is unclear. CDR1 and CDR2 (germline): LGHDT, YNNKEL (reference sequence). Trimming took off 6 bases at V and 5 bases at J, with 4 bases between the two ends. The CDR3 has 11 amino acids. Filled out from reference TRBV3-1 and TRBJ2-2, the complete variable domain reads DTAVSQTPKYLVTQMGNDKSIKCEQNLGHDTMYWYKQDSKKFLKIMFSYNNKELIINETVPNRFSPKSPDKAHLNLHINSLELGDSAVYFCASRQTGELFFGEGSRLTVL.

At least ten counts were recorded for this clonotype. The chain combines TRBV24-1 with TRBJ2-3; 8 bases match TRBD2. The J segment lost 6 bases and the V segment lost 9 bases, leaving 10 bases of the junction unmatched. CDR1 KGHDR and CDR2 SFDVKD come from the germline V gene. This CDR3 region has 14 residues. In DNA form, the CDR3 reads TGTGCCACCGGCGGACGGGGGGGCCTCGATACGCAGTATTTT. Encoded protein: CATGGRGGLDTQYF.

This clonotype came up a few times. The chain has TRBV11-2 and TRBJ2-1; D is possibly TRBD1 or TRBD2 (5 bases each). Germline loops: CDR1 SGHAT, CDR2 FQNNGV. This CDR3 has 12 residues. V lost 1 base and J 10 bases, leaving 8 bases between the germline ends. The CDR3 DNA follows: TGTGCCAGCAGCTTAGGAGGGGCCGAGCAGTTCTTC. This encodes CASSLGGAEQFF.

This clonotype is labeled medium-sized. V gene TRBV5-1 combines with J gene TRBJ2-3; maybe TRBD1 (6 bases). Germline V lookup: CDR1 SGHRS, CDR2 YFSETQ. The CDR3 consists of 15 residues. V lost 0 bases and J lost 5, with 13 bases in between. The CDR3 protein is CASSLGAIGGDTQYF. The CDR3 region has the DNA TGCGCCAGCAGCTTGGGAGCGATAGGGGGAGATACGCAGTATTTT.

This rearrangement joins TRBV5-1 to TRBJ2-1; possibly TRBD2 for D (5 bases). V lost 0 bases and J lost 5, with 15 bases in between. The germline V gene encodes CDR1 SGHRS and CDR2 YFSETQ. The CDR3 is 16 amino acids. CDR3 nucleotide sequence: TGCGCCAGCAGCTTGGGTCCGGGGAGCGGCCACAATGAGCAGTTCTTC. Translation gives CASSLGPGSGHNEQFF.

The rearrangement uses TRBV5-1 and TRBJ2-7; 10 bases are shared with TRBD1. Losses at the gene ends were 4 bases for V and 6 bases for J; bases not matched to a gene: 4. CDR3 length: 13 amino acids. Germline V gene sequence: CDR1 SGHRS, CDR2 YFSETQ. DNA of the CDR3: TGCGCCAGCAGCCCGGGACAGGGGTTCGAGCAGTACTTC. Translation: CASSPGQGFEQYF.

This clonotype was detected ten times or more. The CDR3, as DNA: TGTGCCAGCAGCCAAGGTTCCGTGAGTGGAAACACCATATATTTT. Residues: CASSQGSVSGNTIYF. The chain has TRBV3-1 and TRBJ1-3; D is uncertain. This CDR3 is built from 15 residues. CDR1 is LGHDT and CDR2 is YNNKEL in the germline V gene (reference sequence). Trimming removed 1 base from V and 3 bases from J, with 10 bases in between.

In its sample, this clonotype was seen many times. The chain employs TRBV20-1 and TRBJ1-2; a possible D gene is TRBD1 (6 bases). V was trimmed by 5 bases and J by 8 bases, leaving 18 bases between them. The CDR3 contains 13 residues. From germline, CDR1 is DFQATT and CDR2 SNEGSKA (reference sequence). The chain's CDR3 is CSAPRQVIGGYTF. CDR3 coding DNA: TGCAGTGCTCCTAGACAGGTGATAGGGGGCTACACCTTC.